A single sample gave rise to the 30 T cell receptor beta chains below, sequenced in a study of blood T cell repertoires in COVID-19. Only in-frame clones appear in the TCRdb table, and some are missing; sequencing was by immunoSEQ multiplex PCR. The table shows roughly 97,000 clones, with roughly four fifths occurring only once. The sample was peripheral blood. The receptor source for this set is a man between 60 and 75 years old with acute or convalescent COVID-19.

V usage is TRBV7-2 and J usage is TRBJ1-6, with D maybe TRBD1 (5 bases). Trimming removed 3 bases at V and 15 bases at J, with 18 bases between. CDR3 length: 14 residues. The germline V gene encodes CDR1 SGHTA and CDR2 FQGNSA. This CDR3 reads CASSFQGAPRDLHF. For the CDR3, the DNA is TGTGCCAGCAGCTTCCAGGGTGCCCCCCGAGACCTCCACTTT.

The CDR3 DNA reads as TGCGCCAGCAGCTTACCGGGACAGGGAGCAGAGAGCTCCTACAATGAGCAGTTCTTC. Protein product: CASSLPGQGAESSYNEQFF. The chain combines TRBV5-1 with TRBJ2-1, with 9 bases aligning to TRBD1. This CDR3 comprises 19 residues. The germline CDR1 and CDR2 sequences are SGHRS and YFSETQ. V was pared by 2 bases and J by 0 bases, with 12 bases of the junction left unmatched.

The chain recombines TRBV7-9 with TRBJ2-6; D unclear. In germline, CDR1 is SEHNR, CDR2 FQNEAQ (reference sequence). The V and J ends lost 5 bases and 1 base respectively, with 12 bases between them. This CDR3 region has 16 residues. As DNA, the CDR3 is TGTGCCAGCAGCCGATTAGAGAGGTCTGGGGCCAACGTCCTGACTTTC. Protein product: CASSRLERSGANVLTF.

The rearrangement joins TRBV12-3 or TRBV12-4 to TRBJ2-7; D might be TRBD1 (5 bases). The V end lost 5 bases, the J end lost 5 bases, and 13 bases lay between the germline ends. The CDR3 has 13 residues. For the CDR3, the DNA is TGTGCCAGCAGTCCACTGGGGCGCCACGAGCAGTACTTC. Its protein is CASSPLGRHEQYF.

The V gene is TRBV5-1, the J gene TRBJ2-1, with TRBD2 matching 10 bases. Unmatched junction bases numbered 8, after V lost 2 bases and J lost 9 bases. CDR1 SGHRS and CDR2 YFSETQ come from the germline V gene. The CDR3 is 15 residues long. CDR3: CASSLAGGPRGEQFF. CDR3 coding DNA: TGCGCCAGCAGCTTAGCGGGAGGGCCCCGGGGTGAGCAGTTCTTC.

The CDR3 nucleotides are TGTGCCAGCAGCCACGGGACTAGCGGGGGGGGCAGTTACAATGAGCAGTTCTTC. Translating gives CASSHGTSGGGSYNEQFF. The chain joins TRBV7-9 to TRBJ2-1; 16 positions agree with TRBD2. V lost 5 bases to trimming and J lost 4 bases; unmatched junction nucleotides: 8. Germline CDR1 and CDR2: SEHNR and FQNEAQ (reference sequence). The CDR3 consists of 18 residues.

CDR3 residues: CASNRGLSGNPQETQYF. CDR3 in DNA: TGTGCCAGCAACAGGGGGCTTAGCGGGAATCCTCAAGAGACCCAGTACTTC. The rearrangement joins TRBV7-8 to TRBJ2-5; a weak D match, TRBD1 (9 bases). Germline V lookup: CDR1 SGHVS, CDR2 FQNEAQ. The V end lost 7 bases, the J end lost 2 bases, and 23 bases lay between the germline ends. The CDR3 has 17 amino acids.

The chain joins TRBV27 to TRBJ1-2; no clear D. Germline CDR1 reads MNHEY; CDR2 reads SMNVEV (reference sequence). The CDR3 spans 13 residues. The V and J ends lost 0 bases and 8 bases respectively, with 10 bases between them. The CDR3 spells CASSLSSLSGYTF. CDR3 DNA: TGTGCCAGCAGTTTATCCTCACTTTCCGGCTACACCTTC.

The CDR3 DNA is TGTGCCATCAGTGAGGGGGGACAGTACAATCAGCCCCAGCATTTT. Translating gives CAISEGGQYNQPQHF. The genes are TRBV10-3 and TRBJ1-5; TRBD1 agrees at 7 bases. Losses at the gene ends were 2 bases for V and 3 bases for J; bases not matched to a gene: 4. Germline assignment: CDR1 ENHRY and CDR2 SYGVKD. The CDR3 is made up of 15 amino acids.

The chain joins TRBV27 to TRBJ1-6; TRBD1 aligns across 9 bases. V gave up 2 bases and J gave up 7 bases; unmatched junction bases: 3. The CDR3 is 15 residues long. CDR1 and CDR2 from the germline V gene are MNHEY and SMNVEV (reference sequence). In DNA form, the CDR3 reads TGTGCCAGCAGTTTAGCGGGACAGGGAAATTCACCCCTCCACTTT. It encodes CASSLAGQGNSPLHF.

In this sample, this clone turned up a few times. The rearrangement links TRBV6-1 to TRBJ2-7, with 8 bases matching TRBD1. The CDR3 consists of 14 residues. Trimming removed 3 bases from V and 2 bases from J; junction bases left unmatched: 3. Germline CDR1 reads MNHNS; CDR2 reads SASEGT. DNA of the CDR3: TGTGCCAGCAGTGAGTGGGACAGGCCCTACGAGCAGTACTTC. Residues: CASSEWDRPYEQYF.

The chain couples TRBV2 to TRBJ2-1; D perhaps matches TRBD2 (6 bases). Germline V gene data show CDR1 as SNHLY and CDR2 as FYNNEI. The CDR3 extends over 15 amino acids. Trimming took off 4 bases at V and 8 bases at J, with 18 bases between the two ends. CDR3 amino acids: CASSVGTAAPDEQFF. CDR3 nucleotide sequence: TGTGCCAGCAGTGTAGGGACTGCCGCCCCAGATGAGCAGTTCTTC.

The V call is TRBV28, the J call TRBJ2-7, with 8 bases that match TRBD1. CDR3 length: 13 residues. With 6 bases clipped from V and 5 bases from J, the junction kept 6 bases outside the gene matches. CDR1 and CDR2 from the germline V gene are MDHEN and SYDVKM. In DNA, the CDR3 is TGTGCCAGCAGGGAGACAGGGGACCACGAGCAGTACTTC. Translation gives CASRETGDHEQYF.

The chain couples TRBV25-1 to TRBJ1-2, with 8 bases identical to TRBD1. The V segment lost 6 bases and the J segment 6 bases; nucleotides outside the gene matches: 6. There are 13 residues in the CDR3. Per germline, CDR1 MGHDK and CDR2 SYGVNS. The CDR3 nucleotides read TGTGCCAGCAGGGACAGGGAAGGCGATGGCTACACCTTC. This sequence encodes CASRDREGDGYTF.

J is TRBJ2-1 and V is TRBV4-3, with 7 bases lining up with TRBD1. The CDR3 has 18 residues. The germline gives CDR1 LGHNA, CDR2 YSLEER. V dropped 4 bases and J dropped 4; count of bases not matched to a gene: 16. Written as DNA, the CDR3 is TGCGCCAGCAGCCGCGAGACCGGGACAGACAAAACGTACAATGAGCAGTTCTTC. Translating it yields CASSRETGTDKTYNEQFF.

The V call is TRBV4-1, the J call TRBJ1-5; no firm D call. This CDR3 contains 14 residues. Trimming removed 3 bases at V and 6 bases at J, with 12 bases between. Germline V lookup: CDR1 MGHRA, CDR2 YSYEKL. In DNA form, the CDR3 reads TGCGCCAGCAGCCAGGAGGGTTCGGGTCAGCCCCAGCATTTT. Protein sequence: CASSQEGSGQPQHF.

The chain recombines TRBV6-5 with TRBJ2-3; D may be TRBD2 (6 bases). The CDR3 has 15 residues. Germline lookup yields CDR1 MNHEY and CDR2 SVGAGI. Between the trimmed V and J ends, which lost 0 bases and 4 bases, there was a span of 11 bases. CDR3 loop: CASSYSRGNADTQYF. CDR3 sequence (DNA): TGTGCCAGCAGTTACTCGCGCGGGAACGCAGATACGCAGTATTTT.

V gene TRBV28 combines with J gene TRBJ1-3; 7 bases fit TRBD1. The CDR3 totals 14 residues. Germline CDR1 and CDR2: MDHEN and SYDVKM. After removal of 8 bases from V and 3 bases from J, the junction contained 7 bases not matched to a gene. The CDR3 DNA reads as TGTGCCAGCTACGACAGGGAGTATGGAAACACCATATATTTT. Its translation is CASYDREYGNTIYF. Looking up the rest from reference TRBV28 and TRBJ1-3 gives the full variable domain: DVKVTQSSRYLVKRTGEKVFLECVQDMDHENMFWYRQDPGLGLRLIYFSYDVKMKEKGDIPEGYSVSREKKERFSLILESASTNQTSMYLCASYDREYGNTIYFGEGSWLTVV.

The CDR3 region is CASRERGTGLQPQHF. CDR3 coding DNA: TGTGCCAGCAGAGAAAGGGGGACAGGGCTTCAGCCCCAGCATTTT. V is TRBV2 and J is TRBJ1-5, with 9 bases identical to TRBD1. The CDR3 sequence is 15 residues long. Germline V gives CDR1 SNHLY, CDR2 FYNNEI. With V trimmed by 6 bases and J by 6 bases, 9 bases remained unmatched.

DNA for the CDR3: TGTGCCAGCAGCCAAGCTACCAATGAGCAGTTCTTC. Amino acids: CASSQATNEQFF. The chain has TRBV14 and TRBJ2-1, with D unclear. CDR1 SGHDN and CDR2 FVKESK come from the germline V gene. Trimming left V 1 base short and J 6 bases short, with 4 bases between. The CDR3 is 12 residues long.

The chain couples TRBV19 to TRBJ1-1; D might be TRBD1 (6 bases). The V end was cut by 5 bases, the J end by 1 base, with 11 bases between. This CDR3 is 14 amino acids long. Germline CDR1 and CDR2: LNHDA and SQIVND (reference sequence). The CDR3 nucleotides are TGTGCCAGTAGTTTCAGGGGTCCGAACACTGAAGCTTTCTTT. Its translation is CASSFRGPNTEAFF.

The CDR3 spells CASSEDRENTEAFF. The CDR3 DNA is TGTGCCAGCAGTGAAGACAGGGAGAACACTGAAGCTTTCTTT. The V gene is TRBV6-4, the J gene TRBJ1-1, with 7 bases aligning to TRBD1. CDR3 length: 14 amino acids. Trimming cost V 3 bases and J 1 base; bases outside gene matches: 2. Per the germline V gene, CDR1 is MRHNA and CDR2 is SNTAGT.

The chain has TRBV18 and TRBJ2-1, with 7 nucleotides matching TRBD1. The J segment lost 0 bases and the V segment lost 3 bases, leaving 8 bases of the junction unmatched. The V gene's germline CDR1 is KGHSH and CDR2 LQKENI. There are 17 residues in the CDR3. The CDR3 nucleotides read TGTGCCAGCTCACCTTTAGGGGGCCCTAGCTCCTACAATGAGCAGTTCTTC. This encodes CASSPLGGPSSYNEQFF.

The J gene is TRBJ1-5, the V gene TRBV19; D possibly corresponds to TRBD1 (5 bases). CDR1 is LNHDA, CDR2 SQIVND, per germline (reference sequence). This CDR3 has 13 residues. Trimming pared 8 bases from V and 4 bases from J, leaving 12 bases between. The DNA for the CDR3 is TGTGCCAGTGGCGGGACCTTAAATCAGCCCCAGCATTTT. It yields the protein CASGGTLNQPQHF.

The V gene is TRBV2, the J gene TRBJ2-5; D gene uncertain. Germline CDR1 and CDR2: SNHLY and FYNNEI. Trimming removed 5 bases from V and 2 bases from J, with 6 bases in between. This CDR3 spans 12 amino acids. CDR3 residues: CASSRGQETQYF. As DNA, the CDR3 is TGTGCCAGCAGTCGCGGTCAAGAGACCCAGTACTTC.

The genes are TRBV5-4 and TRBJ1-4, with D tentatively TRBD1 (6 bases). Trimming took 4 bases from V and 7 from J, leaving 17 bases between them. Germline CDR1 is SGHNT and CDR2 is YYREEE (reference sequence). The CDR3 spans 15 residues. For the CDR3, the DNA is TGTGCCAGCAGCATTGGACGGGGGGCTGTTGAAAAACTGTTTTTT. As protein: CASSIGRGAVEKLFF.

V gene TRBV11-3 combines with J gene TRBJ1-6; 10 bases are shared with TRBD1. V lost 7 bases and J lost 6; bases outside the gene matches: 3. Germline CDR1 and CDR2: SGHNT and YENEEA. CDR3 length: 14 residues. In DNA, the CDR3 is TGTGCCAGCACCAGACAGGGGGCTAATTCACCCCTCCACTTT. It codes for CASTRQGANSPLHF.

The chain recombines TRBV9 with TRBJ1-4, with 9 bases fitting TRBD1. CDR1 is SGDLS and CDR2 is YYNGEE in the germline V gene. Losses at the gene ends were 4 bases for V and 8 bases for J; bases not matched to a gene: 9. The CDR3 has 15 amino acids. The CDR3, as DNA: TGTGCCAGCAGCCCCCAGACAGGGGGGTACGAAAAACTGTTTTTT. Translated: CASSPQTGGYEKLFF.

The CDR3 coding sequence is TGTGCCAGCAGTTTTGGCACAGGGTGGGGAACTAATGAAAAACTGTTTTTT. This sequence encodes CASSFGTGWGTNEKLFF. The rearrangement links TRBV28 to TRBJ1-4; tentative D call: TRBD1 (6 bases). There are 17 residues in the CDR3. V was clipped by 3 bases and J by 1 base, with 15 bases between them. Germline V gives CDR1 MDHEN, CDR2 SYDVKM.

The CDR3 protein is CASSASISSYNEQFF. The CDR3 region has the DNA TGTGCCAGCAGCGCATCTATAAGCTCCTACAATGAGCAGTTCTTC. This chain links TRBV7-2 with TRBJ2-1; D unresolved. Germline CDR1 SGHTA, CDR2 FQGNSA. Between the trimmed V and J ends, which lost 5 bases and 0 bases, there was a span of 11 bases. The CDR3 is 15 amino acids.